This is a list of T cell receptor beta chains from one sample in a study of long-term antiretroviral therapy in people with HIV. The method was immunoSEQ multiplex PCR; TCRdb's version includes in-frame clones alone and lacks a portion of them. The sample has tens of thousands of clones, 75% to 90% seen once. Sequencing was performed on unsorted PBMCs, taken 2.3 years after starting antiretroviral therapy. The receptors were gathered from a man between 40 and 49 years old with HIV. Both conserved end residues are part of each CDR3. Each record gives: D gene, clone size, V gene, J gene, CDR3 protein, CDR3 DNA. A D gene is named only where the DNA matches it firmly. A clone size is listed for some rows: how often the clone was seen (once, few, many), or a class if it is expanded.

TRBD1,NA,TRBV7-9,TRBJ1-1,CASSSRDSLNTEAFF,TGTGCCAGCAGCTCGAGGGACAGTCTGAACACTGAAGCTTTCTTT
NA,NA,TRBV19,TRBJ2-3,CASSLFRSGSTDTQYF,TGTGCCAGTAGTCTTTTTAGGTCAGGGAGCACAGATACGCAGTATTTT
NA,NA,TRBV7-9,TRBJ1-5,CASSLAGDQPQHF,TGTGCCAGCAGCTTAGCGGGGGATCAGCCCCAGCATTTT
TRBD1,NA,TRBV7-3,TRBJ2-7,CASSSRDRGFHEQYF,TGTGCCAGCAGCTCCCGGGACAGGGGTTTCCACGAGCAGTACTTC
TRBD2,NA,TRBV14,TRBJ2-2,CASSRISSGRNTGELFF,TGTGCCAGCAGCCGAATTTCTAGCGGCAGGAACACCGGGGAGCTGTTTTTT
TRBD2,NA,TRBV5-6,TRBJ2-5,CASSLARAGGPWLSETQYF,TGTGCCAGCAGCTTGGCTCGAGCGGGAGGGCCTTGGTTATCAGAGACCCAGTACTTC
TRBD1,NA,TRBV5-1,TRBJ1-4,CASSLGTGTNEKLFF,TGCGCCAGCAGCTTGGGGACAGGGACTAATGAAAAACTGTTTTTT
TRBD1,once,TRBV5-4,TRBJ1-2,CASSLWNADRASRSNYGYTF,TGTGCCAGCAGCCTATGGAACGCGGACAGGGCCTCGAGGTCCAACTATGGCTACACCTTC
TRBD1,NA,TRBV15,TRBJ1-1,CATSRDRGNTEAFF,TGTGCCACCAGCAGGGACAGGGGGAACACTGAAGCTTTCTTT
TRBD1,NA,TRBV6-1,TRBJ2-3,CASSEVGQGFNTQYF,TGTGCCAGCAGTGAAGTGGGACAGGGGTTCAATACGCAGTATTTT
NA,NA,TRBV11-3,TRBJ2-5,CASSLWAGPQETQYF,TGTGCCAGCAGCTTATGGGCAGGGCCCCAAGAGACCCAGTACTTC
NA,once,TRBV29-1,TRBJ2-1,CSEGGGGNEQFF,TGCAGCGAGGGGGGAGGGGGCAATGAGCAGTTCTTC
TRBD1,once,TRBV7-6,TRBJ1-1,CASSLLGQTNTEAFF,TGTGCCAGCAGCTTATTGGGACAGACGAACACTGAAGCTTTCTTT
NA,NA,TRBV10-1,TRBJ1-1,CASSDRNFGIEAFF,TGCGCCAGCAGTGACCGAAATTTTGGGATTGAAGCTTTCTTT
TRBD2,NA,TRBV9,TRBJ2-2,CASSVGLAGDSNTGELFF,TGTGCCAGCAGCGTAGGACTAGCGGGAGATTCGAACACCGGGGAGCTGTTTTTT
NA,NA,TRBV4-2,TRBJ2-7,CASSQDYPGTSYEQYF,TGTGCCAGCAGCCAAGATTACCCAGGGACCTCCTACGAGCAGTACTTC
NA,NA,TRBV7-9,TRBJ2-7,CASSLLWQGGGAYEQYF,TGTGCCAGCAGCTTACTTTGGCAGGGGGGGGGAGCCTACGAGCAGTACTTC
TRBD1,NA,TRBV29-1,TRBJ2-5,CSVVGTGYQETQYF,TGCAGCGTTGTGGGGACAGGGTACCAAGAGACCCAGTACTTC
NA,NA,TRBV5-1,TRBJ2-6,CASLDSSGANVLTF,TGCGCCAGCCTTGACAGCTCTGGGGCCAACGTCCTGACTTTC
NA,NA,TRBV29-1,TRBJ2-1,CSGRGSLSSDEQFF,TGCAGCGGTCGGGGTTCCCTTAGTAGCGATGAGCAGTTCTTC
TRBD1,NA,TRBV7-9,TRBJ2-3,CASSGRTGRSTDTQYF,TGTGCCAGCAGCGGCCGGACAGGACGGAGCACAGATACGCAGTATTTT
NA,NA,TRBV5-1,TRBJ1-1,CASSSLSGTEAFF,TGCGCCAGCAGCTCGCTTAGCGGCACTGAAGCTTTCTTT
NA,NA,TRBV4-1,TRBJ1-3,CASSQDGDSGNTIYF,TGCGCCAGCAGCCAAGACGGGGACTCTGGAAACACCATATATTTT
NA,NA,TRBV30,TRBJ1-1,CAWSVQYGRARPEAFF,TGTGCCTGGAGTGTACAGTATGGCAGGGCGAGGCCTGAAGCTTTCTTT
TRBD2,NA,TRBV13,TRBJ2-7,CASSLGTSGPSSYEQYF,TGTGCCAGCAGCCTCGGGACTAGCGGGCCTAGCTCCTACGAGCAGTACTTC
NA,NA,TRBV18,TRBJ2-7,CASSPGQNYEQYF,TGTGCCAGCTCACCAGGACAGAATTACGAGCAGTACTTC
NA,NA,TRBV30,TRBJ2-3,CAWSVLPDTQYF,TGTGCCTGGAGTGTCCTCCCAGATACGCAGTATTTT
NA,NA,TRBV29-1,TRBJ1-4,CSVRDFNEKLFF,TGCAGCGTCCGGGACTTTAATGAAAAACTGTTTTTT
TRBD1,NA,TRBV5-8,TRBJ2-3,CASSLEPRGRAQYF,TGTGCCAGCAGCTTGGAACCCAGGGGGCGTGCGCAGTATTTT
NA,NA,TRBV2,TRBJ2-7,CASSVVGYTEQYF,TGTGCCAGCAGTGTAGTGGGGTATACTGAGCAGTACTTC
TRBD1,NA,TRBV2,TRBJ2-4,CASSAAGTDPAKNIQYF,TGTGCCAGCAGTGCCGCCGGGACAGATCCTGCCAAAAACATTCAGTACTTC
NA,NA,TRBV6-1,TRBJ1-1,CASSTGFTEAFF,TGTGCCAGCAGTACAGGGTTCACTGAAGCTTTCTTT
NA,NA,TRBV5-1,TRBJ1-2,CASSFFVTPSGLDGYTF,TGCGCCAGCAGCTTTTTTGTAACCCCCTCGGGTCTCGATGGCTACACCTTC
TRBD1,NA,TRBV19,TRBJ1-2,CASSLGTGPHQSF,TGTGCCAGTAGTCTAGGGACAGGCCCTCATCAATCCTTC
NA,NA,TRBV2,TRBJ2-7,CASTGQSYEQYF,TGTGCCAGCACAGGACAAAGCTACGAGCAGTACTTC
NA,NA,TRBV9,TRBJ2-7,CASSPTGTLYEQYF,TGTGCCAGCAGCCCTACCGGGACCCTCTACGAGCAGTACTTC
TRBD1,NA,TRBV5-8,TRBJ2-1,CASSSTGVSHNEQFF,TGTGCCAGCAGCTCCACAGGGGTCAGTCACAATGAGCAGTTCTTC
NA,NA,TRBV19,TRBJ1-5,CASSMTRLEPQHF,TGTGCCAGTAGTATGACGCGCCTGGAGCCCCAGCATTTT
NA,NA,TRBV30,TRBJ2-3,CAWGKAVSTDTQYF,TGTGCCTGGGGGAAGGCGGTGAGCACAGATACGCAGTATTTT
NA,once,TRBV7-9,TRBJ1-1,CASSSTGPRDTEAFF,TGTGCCAGCAGCTCGACGGGACCAAGAGACACTGAAGCTTTCTTT
TRBD1,few,TRBV19,TRBJ1-4,CASSIGRGTGGNEKLFF,TGTGCCAGTAGTATCGGCCGGGGAACAGGGGGGAATGAAAAACTGTTTTTT
TRBD2,NA,TRBV5-1,TRBJ2-1,CASHAESGVYNEQFF,TGCGCCAGCCACGCTGAGAGCGGGGTATACAATGAGCAGTTCTTC
NA,few,TRBV14,TRBJ1-6,CASSQLGSRDNSPLHF,TGTGCCAGCAGCCAATTGGGGTCTAGAGATAATTCACCCCTCCACTTT
NA,NA,TRBV6-1,TRBJ2-5,CASTWGQETQYF,TGTGCCAGCACTTGGGGCCAAGAGACCCAGTACTTC
NA,NA,TRBV11-2,TRBJ2-3,CASSLRISTDTQYF,TGTGCCAGCAGCTTACGGATAAGCACAGATACGCAGTATTTT
TRBD1,NA,TRBV12-5,TRBJ2-2,CASGLVVLDLGQGTGELFF,TGTGCTAGTGGTTTGGTAGTGTTGGACTTAGGACAGGGTACCGGGGAGCTGTTTTTT
NA,NA,TRBV7-9,TRBJ1-3,CASSRRGFGNTIYF,TGTGCCAGCTCGAGAAGAGGGTTTGGAAACACCATATATTTT
TRBD1,NA,TRBV5-6,TRBJ1-1,CASSLTGGMGTEAFF,TGTGCCAGCAGCCTAACAGGGGGCATGGGCACTGAAGCTTTCTTT
NA,NA,TRBV5-1,TRBJ2-2,CASSRADTSYTGELFF,TGCGCCAGCAGCAGGGCCGACACGTCCTACACCGGGGAGCTGTTTTTT
NA,NA,TRBV2,TRBJ1-1,CASILLGTASNEAFF,TGTGCCAGCATTCTCCTCGGGACTGCGTCAAATGAAGCTTTCTTT